The TCR beta chain under discussion was sequenced for a study of OX40 agonist ivuxolimab in advanced cancers. At the level of the whole study: Ivuxolimab was an agonistic, fully human IgG2 monoclonal antibody directed against OX40 (CD134), a costimulatory receptor. Intravenous ivuxolimab was administered to patients every 2 weeks at six dose levels: 0.01, 0.1, 0.3, 1.5, 3 and 10 mg/kg. Of the roughly 51 dose-escalation patients, hepatocellular carcinoma was present in about 20, melanoma in some 15, renal cell carcinoma in 9 and head and neck cancer in 9. The dose-escalation cohort was around 83% male with a mean age of about 58 years, ranging from roughly 20 to 85. Prior anti-PD-1, anti-PD-L1 or anti-CTLA-4 therapy was permitted, and 40% to 50% of dose-escalation patients had received checkpoint inhibitors. Partial responses were achieved by three dose-escalation patients, of whom one had hepatocellular carcinoma and two had cutaneous melanoma. Peripheral TCRbeta sequencing was intended to test whether TCR sequence diversity was altered and clonal T-cell expansion was caused by ivuxolimab. The monotherapy dose-escalation portion (N of about 50 patients) of the phase I ivuxolimab trial is reported in the paper. The paper's findings and limits, for the study overall: At doses of 0.1 to 3.0 mg/kg, clonal expansion of both CD4+ and CD8+ blood T cells was observed from baseline to week 6. The antigen specificity of the peripheral T cells that underwent clonal expansion was not determined. Low levels of normalized T-cell clonal expansion were also shown by some nonresponding patients. Partial responders in the 0.1-3.0 mg/kg groups had among the lowest normalized peripheral clonal expansion, especially among CD8+ T cells. On average, CD8+ T cells showed more expanded clones than CD4+ T cells after ivuxolimab.

Genomic DNA was extracted from sorted cells for sequencing of the TCRbeta CDR3 region. The immunoSEQ Assay was used for sequencing of TCRbeta CDR3 regions. The table comes from immuneACCESS by way of TCRdb, which keeps in-frame sequences with V and J called. Part of the clones is missing from these tables; in studies checked, under half for an unresolved V gene and the rest for unknown reasons. Recorded for this sample are over 70,000 clones; around 90% of them occurred a single time. Together, the top ten hold roughly 0.32% of the sample. As concerns this clone: Which antigen it targets is not known. Per-nucleotide qualities are absent, and no much larger clonotype sits a single base away.

A distance of 11 bases separates the germline ends of V and J, which lose 4 bases and 7 bases respectively. Based on the germline V gene (reference sequence), the CDR1 and CDR2 sequences are MNHEY and SMNVEV. The CDR3, from cysteine to phenylalanine, totals 13 residues. The kept DNA is CDR3 alone, 39 bases in frame from the first base. Patients with a history of autoimmune disease or receiving systemic immunosuppression were excluded from the trial. Peripheral blood for TCR sequencing was drawn from every dose cohort at baseline, at cycle 4 day 1 and at cycle 7 day 1. The samples were taken from a phase I, first-in-human, multicenter, open-label dose-escalation trial of ivuxolimab. Adults with locally advanced or metastatic head and neck squamous cell, hepatocellular, melanoma or renal cell carcinoma were enrolled in the trial. Before TCR sequencing, CD4+ and CD8+ T cells were separately sorted from peripheral blood.

Here the sequenced sample was CD4+ or CD8+ T cells sorted from blood, taken in a trial of the OX40 agonist ivuxolimab. The chain employs TRBV27 and TRBJ1-5; the D gene remains uncertain. This sequence was found in an adult with an advanced solid tumor such as melanoma, head and neck, liver or kidney cancer. In nucleotide form, the sequence is TGTGCCAGCAGTTCCCGCGGGCGGCAGCCCCAGCATTTT. This gives the protein CASSSRGRQPQHF.